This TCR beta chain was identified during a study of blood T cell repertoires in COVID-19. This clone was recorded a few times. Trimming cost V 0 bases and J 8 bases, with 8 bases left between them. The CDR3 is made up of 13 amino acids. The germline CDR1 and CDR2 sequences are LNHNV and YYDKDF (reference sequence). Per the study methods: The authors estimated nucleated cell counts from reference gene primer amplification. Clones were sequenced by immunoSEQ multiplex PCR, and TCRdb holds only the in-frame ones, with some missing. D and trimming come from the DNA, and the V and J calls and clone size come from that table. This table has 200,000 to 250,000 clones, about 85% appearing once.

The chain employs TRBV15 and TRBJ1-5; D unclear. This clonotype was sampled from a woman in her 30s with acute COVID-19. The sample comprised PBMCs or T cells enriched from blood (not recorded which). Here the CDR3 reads CATSREGREPQHF. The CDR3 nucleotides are TGTGCCACCAGCAGAGAGGGGAGAGAGCCCCAGCATTTT.